The present entry profiles one TCR beta chain with its context. This specimen belongs to a study of blood T cell repertoires in COVID-19. Background on the study: The samples span acute and convalescent COVID-19 from the United States, Italy and Spain.

The method was immunoSEQ multiplex PCR; TCRdb's version includes in-frame clones alone and lacks a portion of them. The data contain roughly 220,000 clones, about four fifths of them singletons. The CDR3 sequence is 13 residues long. Trimming left V 8 bases short and J 2 bases short, with 12 bases between. Germline lookup yields CDR1 MDHEN and CDR2 SYDVKM. Material: peripheral blood. The sequence came from a woman aged 80 or older with COVID-19, enrolled during active disease. The chain employs TRBV28 and TRBJ1-1, with unresolved D. The CDR3 spells CASDSVINTEAFF. The CDR3 nucleotides read TGTGCCAGCGACTCCGTGATAAACACTGAAGCTTTCTTT.